This T cell receptor (beta chain) was recovered during a study of T cell repertoires in ileal Crohn's disease. Across the study: About half received postoperative treatment, around ten with thiopurines and 15 to 20 anti-TNF. General study results and limits: Compared with CD4 T cells, sorted CD8 cells carried more expanded clones. Clonality above 26.8% at surgery always came with endoscopic recurrence.

About this clone itself: The antigen is unknown.

This CDR3 spans 13 amino acids. CDR1 is MNHNY and CDR2 is SVGAGI in the germline V gene (reference sequence). Trimming took 5 bases from V and 4 from J, leaving 11 bases between them. Generated by immunoSEQ multiplex PCR, the TCRdb table keeps only in-frame clones and is missing some. The repertoire includes about 5,000 clones, 95% of them detected once, and 0.31% sits in the top ten. Eligibility required adulthood, ileal or ileocolonic Crohn's disease and indicated ileocolonic resection. The source is an adult with Crohn's disease. The material sequenced was ileal tissue. The chain combines TRBV6-6 with TRBJ2-5; a weak D match, TRBD1 (6 bases). The CDR3: CASSRVRGETQYF. CDR3 in DNA: TGTGCCAGCAGTAGGGTCAGGGGAGAGACCCAGTACTTC.